This T cell receptor (beta chain) was sequenced in a study of regulatory T cells in long-lasting Graves disease. Overall study: By definition, persistent Graves' disease involved antithyroid drugs for over 5 years alongside positive TSH receptor antibodies.

Comment on this clonotype: Its antigen is currently unknown.

Time point given: persistent/refractory GD, antithyroid drugs over 5 years with positive TRAb. RNA isolated from PBMCs was used to make the TCR library. In Xi'an, China, an endocrinology department was the source of patients. Findings and caveats of the study: Preferential use of TRBV28, TRBJ1-2 and TRBJ2-5 was seen in persistent disease.

The authors built TCR beta libraries using iRepertoire HTBI primers and Arm-PCR of CDR3 regions. TCRdb reprocessed the multiplex PCR reads via MiXCR and lists one record per CDR3 protein. The profile shows hundreds of thousands of distinct CDR3 sequences, less than 25% of them singletons. Germline loops: CDR1 SGHRS, CDR2 YFSETQ. The CDR3 is 15 residues long. V was trimmed by 4 bases and J by 4 bases, leaving 18 bases between them. The chain is built from TRBV5-1 and TRBJ2-7, with a tentative D call TRBD2 (6 bases). The sequence was collected from a female donor with Graves disease. The sample was peripheral blood mononuclear cells (PBMCs), taken when the disease was refractory, from a patient treated with antithyroid drugs. The chain's CDR3 is CASSPPGSREYEQYF. The CDR3 DNA reads as TGCGCCAGCAGCCCCCCGGGGAGTCGGGAGTACGAGCAGTACTTC.